This TCR beta chain was recovered during a study of cytomegalovirus exposure and HLA in healthy donors. Germline CDR1 and CDR2: MNHNY and SVGAGI (reference sequence). Deletions cut 6 bases from V and 6 bases from J, with 9 bases between. The CDR3 spans 12 residues. Vbeta (60) and Jbeta (13) primers were used in the PCR. Assay: immunoSEQ multiplex PCR; the TCRdb copy retains only in-frame clones and omits some. In the table there are approximately 290,000 clones, 75% to 90% of which are singletons. This clonotype was sampled from a girl aged 2 to 10 in good health and CMV-seronegative. The V and J genes are TRBV6-6 and TRBJ1-5; possible D gene TRBD1, 6 bases. The sample taken for sequencing was PBMCs. The CDR3 loop reads CASRQGSQPQHF. CDR3 nucleotides: TGTGCCAGCAGACAGGGTTCTCAGCCCCAGCATTTT.